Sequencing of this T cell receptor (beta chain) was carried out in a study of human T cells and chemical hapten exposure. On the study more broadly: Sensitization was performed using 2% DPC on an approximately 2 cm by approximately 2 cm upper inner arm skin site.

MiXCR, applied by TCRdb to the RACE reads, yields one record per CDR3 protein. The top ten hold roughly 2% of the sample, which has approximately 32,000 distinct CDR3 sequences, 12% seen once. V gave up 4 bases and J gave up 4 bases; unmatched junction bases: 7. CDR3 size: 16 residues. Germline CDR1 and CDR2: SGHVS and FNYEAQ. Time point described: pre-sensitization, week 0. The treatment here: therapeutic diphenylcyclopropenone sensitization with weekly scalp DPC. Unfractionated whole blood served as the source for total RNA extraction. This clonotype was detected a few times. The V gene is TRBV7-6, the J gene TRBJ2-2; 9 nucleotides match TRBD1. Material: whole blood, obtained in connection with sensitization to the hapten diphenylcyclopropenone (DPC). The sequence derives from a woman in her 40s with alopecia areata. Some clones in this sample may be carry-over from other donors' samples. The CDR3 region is CASSSTGGAGTGELFF. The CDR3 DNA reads TGTGCCAGCAGCTCAACAGGGGGCGCGGGCACCGGGGAGCTGTTTTTT.